This record covers a single T cell receptor (beta chain). Repertoires were generated with immunoSEQ multiplex PCR, while TCRdb's copy carries only in-frame clones and drops some. The sample lists 9,500 to 15,000 clones; about 76% were seen once. Losses at the gene ends were 5 bases for V and 4 bases for J; bases not matched to a gene: 9. Germline assignment: CDR1 MNHEY and CDR2 SMNVEV (reference sequence). This CDR3 is built from 16 residues. These data originate in a study of T cells after somatic rescue of genetic block. The clonotype was recovered from a boy aged 10-17 years. Sequences were obtained from peripheral blood mononuclear cells (PBMCs). V and J are TRBV27 and TRBJ1-5; TRBD1 matches 9 bases. The CDR3 protein is CASSRGQGVSNQPQHF. CDR3 in DNA: TGTGCCAGCAGTAGGGGACAGGGTGTGAGTAATCAGCCCCAGCATTTT.